This entry describes one TCR beta chain. The junction and the germline gene differ at one end; a read error may be behind it. Unique molecular identifiers were incorporated when the TCRbeta library was constructed. TCRdb reprocessed the PCR reads with MiXCR, giving one entry per CDR3 protein. This repertoire shows 350,000 to 450,000 distinct CDR3 sequences, around 21% found once; its top ten account for 3.8%. The data were taken from a study of T-cell reconstitution after alpha-beta-depleted transplantation in children. Germline CDR1 SQVTM, CDR2 ANQGSEA. The CDR3 length is 12 residues. The sequenced sample was PBMCs from the stem cell graft donor, obtained from the stem cell graft. This clonotype was obtained from a human donor who donated a stem cell graft to a child with acute myeloid leukemia. V is TRBV29-1 and J is TRBJ2-1; D gene uncertain. Here the CDR3 reads CSVEESYDEQFF. In DNA form, the CDR3 reads TGCAGCGTTGAGGAATCCTACGATGAGCAGTTCTTC.